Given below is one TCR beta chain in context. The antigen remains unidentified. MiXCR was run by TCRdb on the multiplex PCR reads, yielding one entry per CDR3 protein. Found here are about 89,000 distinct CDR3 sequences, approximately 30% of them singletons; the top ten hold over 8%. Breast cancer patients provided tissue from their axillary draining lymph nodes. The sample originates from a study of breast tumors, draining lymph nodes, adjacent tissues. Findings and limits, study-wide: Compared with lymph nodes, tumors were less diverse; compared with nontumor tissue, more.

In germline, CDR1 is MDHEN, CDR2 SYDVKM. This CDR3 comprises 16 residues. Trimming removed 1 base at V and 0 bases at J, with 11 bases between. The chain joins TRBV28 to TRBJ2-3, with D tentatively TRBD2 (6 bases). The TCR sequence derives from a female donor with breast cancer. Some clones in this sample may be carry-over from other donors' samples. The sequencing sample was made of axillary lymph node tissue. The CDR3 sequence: CASSLSVSGSTDTQYF. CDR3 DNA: TGTGCCAGCAGTTTATCGGTCAGCGGGAGCACAGATACGCAGTATTTT.